This T cell receptor (beta chain) came from a study of cytomegalovirus exposure and HLA in healthy donors (dated by TCRdb to 2016 to 2017). About the investigation overall: An earlier analysis of about 530 of the donors reported approximately 280 Gb of sequence data and 117 million unique TCR beta sequences obtained from around 190 million T cells. Rather than using new phenotypic data, the later analysis identified candidate immune exposures from TCR beta sequences and from how often those sequences occurred across donors. In a later analysis, previously published TCR beta repertoires from several hundred donors were re-analyzed and high-resolution HLA genotyping was added so that TCR occurrence patterns could be studied. Donor age, sex, ethnicity and CMV serostatus were collected together with the repertoire data. Among 300 to 500 genotyped donors of the cohort, an average of approximately 240,000 unique TCR beta nucleotide sequences was sequenced per donor, of which roughly 17% were non-productive. The study aimed to test whether signatures of past pathogen exposure could be identified by cataloging public T cell receptors. An earlier analysis of several hundred of the donors applied high-throughput TCR beta sequencing to assess whether each TCR beta V gene segment acted as functional or pseudogenic. The number of donors typed differed by locus, with roughly 629-640 for A, B, C, DRB1 and DQB1, more than 500 for DQA1, over 600 for DPA1, and roughly 450 for DPB1. Roughly 5 DR-DQ haplotypes were handled as single units for association and clustering, since linkage in the cohort was strong. Approximately 300 gigabases of sequencing data and 75 million to 85 million unique TCR sequences made up an early release that covered nearly 650 HLA-typed donors. Every discovery cohort repertoire had been produced on one sequencing platform. HLA typing included class I and class II loci at four-digit resolution. The study combined high-throughput TCR immunosequencing, statistical association of individual TCRs with disease status, and machine learning to predict cytomegalovirus infection status. In a later genetic analysis, genome-wide SNP genotypes for about 65% of the 666 donors were used, and that subset was treated as a discovery cohort. A separate validation cohort of about 110 different subjects was used in addition to the approximately 670-subject first cohort. Of the 300 to 400 genotyped donors, 65% to 90% fell in the genetic ancestry cluster associated with self-reported Caucasian donors. The T cell repertoires of some 670 subjects were profiled by immunosequencing and related to cytomegalovirus serostatus. The paper's findings and limits, for the study overall: Assigning TCR associations to individual alleles was difficult when HLA alleles, especially DR and DQ, strongly co-occurred. The authors suggested that the approach could potentially be generalized to other disease states and immunological phenotypes. Presence/absence analyses assumed roughly uniform sequencing depth across donors, an assumption that may not hold. In a later genetic analysis, fewer N-insertions in productive TCRs were reported among donors in an Asian-associated ancestry cluster than the roughly 700-donor mean. In a later analysis, 16,951 TCR beta sequences were associated with specific HLA alleles at a false discovery rate of 0.05. In vitro tests confirmed that a few of the cytomegalovirus-associated TCR beta chains recognize cytomegalovirus antigens. HLA typing was unavailable for some donors at each locus, so association tests used only the typed subset. Only TCR beta chains were sequenced in this cohort, and the absence of alpha or paired-chain data limited detectable features. The earlier analysis of almost 600 of the donors excluded roughly 17 rarely observed V segments, including chromosome 9 orphons, because counts were too low. Linkage disequilibrium might explain the correlated functional status among segregating V segments, but an unknown experimental factor could not be ruled out. According to a later analysis, TCR association rates differed among HLA loci, with DRB1 alleles showing the most associated TCRs and HLA-C alleles showing the fewest. In both the original and validation cohorts, the classifier was reported to diagnose cytomegalovirus status with high specificity and sensitivity. In a later analysis, HLA-associated TCR beta chains were found to be more clonally expanded and to have lower generation probabilities than equally common non-associated chains. Across donors, most TCR sequences were observed very rarely, whereas some public TCRs were present in many individuals. A further reported finding was that TCR beta sequences accurately predicted the HLA-A and HLA-B alleles for most subjects in the first cohort. According to a later analysis, parvovirus B19, influenza, CMV and Epstein-Barr virus appeared linked to several top co-occurrence clusters. The sequencing pipeline was judged likely to have produced a cluster of highly shared sequence variants as a technical artifact. According to a later analysis, most CMV-associated TCR beta chains appeared to be HLA-restricted, and the HLA associations seemed to be driven largely by CMV exposure. In an earlier analysis of around 600 of the donors, most TCR beta V segments appeared in productive rearrangements about 90% or about 30% of the time, broadly matching IMGT annotations. In the study, 164 TCR beta chains were listed as associated with cytomegalovirus. The only immune exposure information available for the cohort was CMV serostatus. In a later genetic analysis, a missense DCLRE1C variant was associated with V-gene and J-gene trimming of TCR beta chains, and the association was replicated in an independent cohort.

The cohort was made up of 666 healthy bone marrow donors. All cohort members were sampled while nominally healthy, although unrecorded immune exposures were likely present. The donor was CMV seropositive and belonged to the group of 250 to 350 seropositive cohort members. A peripheral blood sample was provided by each donor, and peripheral blood mononuclear cells were used for TCR beta sequencing. The Qiagen DNeasy Blood Extraction Kit was used to extract genomic DNA from the blood cell samples. The library was built by means of the immunoSEQ multiplex PCR assay. For the multiplex PCR, a mixture combining 60 forward primers for TCR Vbeta segments and 13 reverse primers for TCR Jbeta segments was used. The CDR3 region of rearranged TCR beta genes was amplified from genomic DNA with a multiplex PCR assay. The Illumina HiSeq System was used to sequence the amplified TCR beta libraries as 87-base-pair reads. The original methods were these. In a later analysis, 70 million to 95 million unique TCR beta chains were counted across the roughly 670 repertoires, and around 10 million of these chains were shared by at least two donors. To remove PCR and sequencing errors, raw reads were error-corrected and collapsed into unique sequences using a nearest-neighbor algorithm that merged closely related sequences. Alignment of CDR3 sequences to IMGT reference sequences was used to assign V, D and J gene segments. For a sequence to be retained, a match of at least six nucleotides was required to both a V gene segment and a J gene segment. Rearrangements were classified as productive when the CDR3 lacked stop codons and remained in frame with V and J, and all other rearrangements were classified as non-productive. CDR3 was defined by IMGT convention, running from the second conserved V-encoded cysteine to the conserved J-encoded phenylalanine. Sequences without an unambiguous match to a single V gene segment were excluded from the earlier analysis of almost 600 of the donors. An earlier analysis of a few hundred of the donors classified V segments as functional when productive rearrangements were above 56.7% and as segregating when the standard deviation between donors was above 5%. To diagnose cytomegalovirus status from the catalog of TCR beta chain sequences, a statistical classification framework was built. A later analysis assigned V and J genes by comparing TCR nucleotide sequences with IMGT/GENE-DB human TR gene sequences. The TCRdist pipeline was used in a later analysis to assign CDR3 sequences and most-parsimonious VDJ recombination scenarios. In a later analysis, every TCR beta chain was defined by the combination of its CDR3 amino acid sequence and its V-gene family, and reads without a unique V-gene family were dropped. In a later analysis, 500 to 650 highly shared, low-generation-probability nucleotide sequences were removed to address suspected cross-contamination and a sequencing artifact. In a later analysis, a clonal expansion index for each public chain was calculated from normalized within-repertoire ranks of inferred template counts. In a later analysis, generation probabilities were computed with a VDJ recombination model fitted to out-of-frame rearrangements, and the resulting probabilities were checked against IGoR. A later analysis scored TCR-TCR, TCR-HLA and TCR-CMV co-occurrence with hypergeometric tests, applying a repertoire-size bias correction to TCR pairs. False discovery rates were estimated in a later analysis by permuting HLA or CMV assignments 20 times. In a later analysis, co-occurring TCRs were grouped using DBSCAN, with TCRdist sequence similarity added in when clustering inside HLA-allele-positive subsets. Co-occurrence clustering excluded repertoires with fewer than 30,000 or more than 120,000 public chains, plus five with anomalous nucleotide sharing. TCRdb took this table from immuneACCESS and kept in-frame rearrangements with V and J called. Such tables lack part of the clones; where checked against another copy, unresolved V genes explain under half of the gap, and the rest is unexplained. D and trimming come from the DNA, and the V and J calls and clone size come from that table. Counted in this sample were about 200,000 clones; around 75% of them appeared once. The ten largest clones take up 0.39% of the sample.

In its sample, this clone was seen a few times. Its antigen has not been determined. The input lacks base qualities; no much larger clone sits a single base away. Sequenced input: PBMCs. The clonotype comes from a male donor in good health and CMV-seropositive.

The CDR3 sequence is CASSGRQTGGTGELFF. The nucleotide sequence reads TGTGCCAGCAGCGGAAGGCAGACAGGGGGCACCGGGGAGCTGTTTTTT. The sequence joins TRBV9 to TRBJ2-2, with TRBD1 matching 9 junction bases. The germline V gene supplies CDR1 SGDLS and CDR2 YYNGEE. There are 16 amino acids in the CDR3, from cysteine to phenylalanine inclusive. The read is trimmed to its CDR3 DNA, 48 bases read in frame from base 1. Clipping removes 3 bases from V and 4 bases from J, with 7 as the unmatched junction base count.